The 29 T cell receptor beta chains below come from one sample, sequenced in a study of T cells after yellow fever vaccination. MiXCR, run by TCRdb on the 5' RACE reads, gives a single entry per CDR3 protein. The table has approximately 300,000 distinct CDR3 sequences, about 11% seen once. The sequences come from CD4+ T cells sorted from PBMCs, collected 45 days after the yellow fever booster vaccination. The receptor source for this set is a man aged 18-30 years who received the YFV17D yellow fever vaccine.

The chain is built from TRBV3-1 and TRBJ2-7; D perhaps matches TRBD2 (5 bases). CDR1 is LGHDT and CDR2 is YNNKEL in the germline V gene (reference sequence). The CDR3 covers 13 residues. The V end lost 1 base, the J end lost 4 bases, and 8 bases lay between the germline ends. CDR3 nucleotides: TGTGCCAGCAGCCAAGCGCCGGGATACGAGCAGTACTTC. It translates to CASSQAPGYEQYF.

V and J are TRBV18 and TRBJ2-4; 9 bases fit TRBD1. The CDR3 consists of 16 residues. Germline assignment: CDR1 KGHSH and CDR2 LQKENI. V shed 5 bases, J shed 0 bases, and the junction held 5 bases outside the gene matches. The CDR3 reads CASSTQGATAKNIQYF. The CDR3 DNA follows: TGTGCCAGCTCAACACAGGGGGCTACAGCCAAAAACATTCAGTACTTC.

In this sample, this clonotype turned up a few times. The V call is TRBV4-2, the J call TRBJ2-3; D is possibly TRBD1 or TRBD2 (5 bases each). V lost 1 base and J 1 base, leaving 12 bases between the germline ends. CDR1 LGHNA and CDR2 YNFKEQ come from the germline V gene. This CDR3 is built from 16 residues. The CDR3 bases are TGTGCCAGCAGCCAAGTCGGGGCAGAGGGCACAGATACGCAGTATTTT. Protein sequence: CASSQVGAEGTDTQYF.

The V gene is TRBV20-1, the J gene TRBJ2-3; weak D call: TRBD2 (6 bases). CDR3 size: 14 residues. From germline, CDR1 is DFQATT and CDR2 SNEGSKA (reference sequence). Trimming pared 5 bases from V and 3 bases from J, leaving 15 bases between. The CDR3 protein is CSASGTEGTDTQYF. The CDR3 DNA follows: TGCAGTGCTTCCGGGACTGAGGGAACAGATACGCAGTATTTT.

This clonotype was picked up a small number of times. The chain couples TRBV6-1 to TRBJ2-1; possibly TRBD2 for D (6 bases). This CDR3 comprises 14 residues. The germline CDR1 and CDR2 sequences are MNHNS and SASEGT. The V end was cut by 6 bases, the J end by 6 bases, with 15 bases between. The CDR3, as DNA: TGTGCCAGCAGCACCGGGACTCCGGGCAATGAGCAGTTCTTC. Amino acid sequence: CASSTGTPGNEQFF.

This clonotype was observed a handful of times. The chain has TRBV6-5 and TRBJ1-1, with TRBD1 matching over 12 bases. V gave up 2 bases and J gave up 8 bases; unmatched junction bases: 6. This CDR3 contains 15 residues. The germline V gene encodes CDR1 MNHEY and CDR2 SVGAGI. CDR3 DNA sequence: TGTGCCAGCAGTTACAAGTCGGGGACAGGGGGCGAAGCTTTCTTT. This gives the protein CASSYKSGTGGEAFF.

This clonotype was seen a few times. CDR3 sequence (DNA): TGTGCCAGCAGCCGGACAGGGAGGCTCACAGATACGCAGTATTTT. This gives the protein CASSRTGRLTDTQYF. V gene TRBV7-9 combines with J gene TRBJ2-3; 8 nucleotides agree with TRBD1. The germline V gene encodes CDR1 SEHNR and CDR2 FQNEAQ (reference sequence). The CDR3 totals 15 residues. V was pared by 5 bases and J by 2 bases, with 6 bases of the junction left unmatched. The variable domain in full, with the rest retrieved from reference TRBV7-9 and TRBJ2-3, is DTGVSQNPRHKITKRGQNVTFRCDPISEHNRLYWYRQTLGQGPEFLTYFQNEAQLEKSRLLSDRFSAERPKGSFSTLEIQRTEQGDSAMYLCASSRTGRLTDTQYFGPGTRLTVL.

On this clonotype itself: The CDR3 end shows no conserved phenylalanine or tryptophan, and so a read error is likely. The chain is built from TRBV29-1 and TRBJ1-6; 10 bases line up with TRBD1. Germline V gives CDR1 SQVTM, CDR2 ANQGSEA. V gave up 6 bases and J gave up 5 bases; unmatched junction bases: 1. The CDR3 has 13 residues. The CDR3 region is CSVGQGDNSPLHL. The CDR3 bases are TGCAGCGTCGGACAGGGGGATAATTCACCCCTCCACCTT.

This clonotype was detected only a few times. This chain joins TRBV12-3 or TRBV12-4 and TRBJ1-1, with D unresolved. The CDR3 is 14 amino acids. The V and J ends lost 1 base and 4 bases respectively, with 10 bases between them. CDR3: CASSLGRDGTEAFF. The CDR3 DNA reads TGTGCCAGCAGTTTAGGAAGGGATGGCACTGAAGCTTTCTTT.

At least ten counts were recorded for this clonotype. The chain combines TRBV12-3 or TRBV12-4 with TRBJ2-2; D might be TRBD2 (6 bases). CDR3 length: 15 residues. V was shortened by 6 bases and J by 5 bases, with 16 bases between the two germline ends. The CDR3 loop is CASSIRAAGTGELFF. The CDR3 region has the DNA TGTGCCAGCAGCATACGAGCCGCGGGAACCGGGGAGCTGTTTTTT.

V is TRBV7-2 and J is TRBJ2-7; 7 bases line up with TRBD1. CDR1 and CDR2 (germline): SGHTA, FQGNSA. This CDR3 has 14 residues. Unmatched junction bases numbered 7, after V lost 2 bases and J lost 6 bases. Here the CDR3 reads CASSLSGQAGEQYV. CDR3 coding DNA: TGTGCCAGCAGCTTATCCGGACAGGCGGGCGAGCAGTACGTC.

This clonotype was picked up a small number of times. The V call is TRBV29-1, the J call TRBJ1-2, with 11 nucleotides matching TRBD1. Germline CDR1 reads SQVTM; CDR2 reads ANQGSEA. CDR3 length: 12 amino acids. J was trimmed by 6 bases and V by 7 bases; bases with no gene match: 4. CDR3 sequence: CSGGDRGDGYTF. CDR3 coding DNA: TGCAGCGGTGGGGACAGGGGGGATGGCTACACCTTC. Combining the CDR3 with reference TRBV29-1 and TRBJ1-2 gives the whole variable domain SAVISQKPSRDICQRGTSLTIQCQVDSQVTMMFWYRQQPGQSLTLIATANQGSEATYESGFVIDKFPISRPNLTFSTLTVSNMSPEDSSIYLCSGGDRGDGYTFGSGTRLTVV.

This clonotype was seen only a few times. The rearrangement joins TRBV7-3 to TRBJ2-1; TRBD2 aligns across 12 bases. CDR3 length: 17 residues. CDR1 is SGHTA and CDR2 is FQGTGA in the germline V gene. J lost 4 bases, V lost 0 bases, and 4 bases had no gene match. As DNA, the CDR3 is TGTGCCAGCAGCTTAACGCGACTAGCGGGGGCGTACAATGAGCAGTTCTTC. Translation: CASSLTRLAGAYNEQFF.

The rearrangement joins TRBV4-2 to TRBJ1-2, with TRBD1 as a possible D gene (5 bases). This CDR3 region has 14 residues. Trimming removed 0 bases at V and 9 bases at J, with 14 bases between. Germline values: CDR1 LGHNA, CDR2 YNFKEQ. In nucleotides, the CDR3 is TGTGCCAGCAGCCAAGACTTACAGGAGACTCGCTACACCTTC. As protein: CASSQDLQETRYTF.

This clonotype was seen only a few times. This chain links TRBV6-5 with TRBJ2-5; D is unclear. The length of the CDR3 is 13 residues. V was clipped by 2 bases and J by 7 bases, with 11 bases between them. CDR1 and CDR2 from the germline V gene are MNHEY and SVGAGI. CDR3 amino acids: CASSYGLEGTQYF. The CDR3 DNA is TGTGCCAGCAGTTACGGCTTAGAAGGGACCCAGTACTTC.

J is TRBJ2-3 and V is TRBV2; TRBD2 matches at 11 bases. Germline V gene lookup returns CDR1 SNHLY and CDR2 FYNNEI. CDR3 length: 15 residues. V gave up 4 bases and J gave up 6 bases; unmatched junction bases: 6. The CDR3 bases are TGTGCCAGCAGTGGTCCTAGCGGGGGGCCGGATACGCAGTATTTT. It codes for CASSGPSGGPDTQYF.

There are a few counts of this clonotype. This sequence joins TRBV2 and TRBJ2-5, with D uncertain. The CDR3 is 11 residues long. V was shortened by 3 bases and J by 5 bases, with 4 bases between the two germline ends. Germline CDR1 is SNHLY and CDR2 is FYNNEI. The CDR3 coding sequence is TGTGCCAGCAGTGATTGGGAGACCCAGTACTTC. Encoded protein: CASSDWETQYF.

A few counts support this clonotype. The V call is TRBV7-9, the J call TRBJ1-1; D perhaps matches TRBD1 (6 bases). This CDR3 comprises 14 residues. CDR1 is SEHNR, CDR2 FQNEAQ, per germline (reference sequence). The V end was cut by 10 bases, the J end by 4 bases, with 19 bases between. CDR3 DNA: TGTGCCACAAAAAGGCAGGGGAAACTCACTGAAGCTTTCTTT. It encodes CATKRQGKLTEAFF.

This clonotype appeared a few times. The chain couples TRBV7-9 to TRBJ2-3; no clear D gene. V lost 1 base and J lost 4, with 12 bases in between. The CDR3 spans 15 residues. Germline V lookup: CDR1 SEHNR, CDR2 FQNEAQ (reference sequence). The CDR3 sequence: CASSLEVNNADTQYF. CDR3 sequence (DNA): TGTGCCAGCAGCTTAGAGGTTAATAACGCAGATACGCAGTATTTT.

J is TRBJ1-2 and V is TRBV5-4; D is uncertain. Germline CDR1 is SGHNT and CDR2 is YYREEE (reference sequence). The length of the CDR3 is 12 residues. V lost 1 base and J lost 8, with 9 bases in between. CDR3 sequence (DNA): TGTGCCAGCAGCTTGTCGGTGGGAGGCTACACCTTC. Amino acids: CASSLSVGGYTF.

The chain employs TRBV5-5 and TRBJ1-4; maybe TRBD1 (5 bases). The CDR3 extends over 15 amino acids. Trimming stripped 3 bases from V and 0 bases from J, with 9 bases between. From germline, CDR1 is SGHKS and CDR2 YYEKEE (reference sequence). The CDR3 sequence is CASSWGLPTNEKLFF. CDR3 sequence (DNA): TGTGCCAGCAGCTGGGGACTTCCAACTAATGAAAAACTGTTTTTT.

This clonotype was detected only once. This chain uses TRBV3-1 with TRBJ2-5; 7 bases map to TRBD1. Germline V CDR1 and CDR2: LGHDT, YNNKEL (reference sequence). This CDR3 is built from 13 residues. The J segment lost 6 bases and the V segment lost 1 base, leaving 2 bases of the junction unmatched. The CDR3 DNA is TGTGCCAGCAGCCAAGGGGACAGTAAGACCCAGTACTTC. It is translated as CASSQGDSKTQYF.

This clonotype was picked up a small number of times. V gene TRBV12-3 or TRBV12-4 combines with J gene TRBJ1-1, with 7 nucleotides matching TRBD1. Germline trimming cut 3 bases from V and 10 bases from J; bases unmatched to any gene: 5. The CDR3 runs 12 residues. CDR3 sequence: CASSFPQGVAFF. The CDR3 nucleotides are TGTGCCAGCAGTTTTCCTCAGGGGGTAGCTTTCTTT.

The CDR3 protein is CASSTRLTELFF. The CDR3 DNA sequence: TGTGCCAGCAGTACCCGACTTACGGAGCTGTTTTTT. The chain employs TRBV12-3 or TRBV12-4 and TRBJ2-2, with D uncertain. This CDR3 contains 12 residues. Trimming took off 5 bases at V and 10 bases at J, with 11 bases between the two ends.

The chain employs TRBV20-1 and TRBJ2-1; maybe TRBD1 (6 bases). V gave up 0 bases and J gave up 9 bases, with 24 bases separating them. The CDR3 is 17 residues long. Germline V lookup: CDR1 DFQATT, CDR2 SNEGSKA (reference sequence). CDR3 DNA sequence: TGCAGTGCTAGAGATGGGGGTACGGGACACCGCCCCCGTGAGCAGTTCTTC. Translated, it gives CSARDGGTGHRPREQFF.

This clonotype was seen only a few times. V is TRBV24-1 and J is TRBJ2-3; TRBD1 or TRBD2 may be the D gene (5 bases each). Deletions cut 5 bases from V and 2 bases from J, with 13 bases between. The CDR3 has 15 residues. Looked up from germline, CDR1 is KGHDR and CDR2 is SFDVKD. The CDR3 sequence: CATSGGAGNTDTQYF. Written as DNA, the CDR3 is TGTGCCACCAGTGGAGGGGCAGGGAACACAGATACGCAGTATTTT.

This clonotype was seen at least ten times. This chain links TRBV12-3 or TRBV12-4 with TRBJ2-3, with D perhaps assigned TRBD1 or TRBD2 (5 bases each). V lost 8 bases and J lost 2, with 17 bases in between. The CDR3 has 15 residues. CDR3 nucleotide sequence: TGTGCCAGCGGGGGAACGGACGTTCCCACAGATACGCAGTATTTT. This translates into CASGGTDVPTDTQYF.

The CDR3: CASSPGGTVGSPLHF. The CDR3 DNA reads as TGTGCCAGCAGCCCCGGAGGGACAGTAGGATCACCCCTCCACTTT. The gene calls are TRBV7-8 and TRBJ1-6; TRBD1 matches 7 bases. The ends lost 5 bases at V and 10 bases at J; junction bases unmatched: 11. Germline-derived CDR1 and CDR2 are SGHVS and FQNEAQ. The CDR3 covers 15 residues.

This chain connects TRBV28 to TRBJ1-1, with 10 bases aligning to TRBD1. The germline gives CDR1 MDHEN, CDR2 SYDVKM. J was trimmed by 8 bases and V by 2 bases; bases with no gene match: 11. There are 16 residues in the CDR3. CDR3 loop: CASSLTPGQGTLEAFF. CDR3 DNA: TGTGCCAGCAGTTTAACCCCGGGACAGGGGACCTTAGAAGCTTTCTTT.